This TCR beta chain was documented in a study of cytomegalovirus exposure and HLA in healthy donors. 60 Vbeta and 13 Jbeta primers were used in PCR. Profiling relied on immunoSEQ multiplex PCR, and the TCRdb table lists in-frame clones only, not all of them. This sample lists more than 130,000 clones; its ten largest clones have 2% to 3%. The CDR3 spans 14 residues. Points on this clone: Its specificity is not known.

General observations from the study: Across all donors, roughly uniform sequencing depth was an assumption of the presence/absence analyses. Per a prior analysis, the majority of TCR beta V segments were productive roughly 87% or roughly 30% of the time.

The rearrangement uses TRBV21-1 and TRBJ1-1. TRBV21-1 is flagged as a pseudogene. This receptor was taken from a man aged 35-49 years in good health and CMV-seronegative. Sequencing used PBMCs. CDR3 region: CASSTELRDTEAFF. CDR3 in DNA: TGTGCCAGCAGTACTGAATTGAGGGACACTGAAGCTTTCTTT.